These T cell receptor beta chains were read from a single sample in a study of beta chain features in type 1 diabetes. Profiled with immunoSEQ multiplex PCR; TCRdb holds only in-frame clones, not every one. The repertoire holds 300,000 to 350,000 clones, with about 13% as singletons. Sequenced sample: naive CD4+ T cells from blood. These TCRs come from a woman under 30 with type 1 diabetes. Each CDR3 is given with its conserved first and last residue. A D gene is named only where the DNA matches it firmly. The size of a clone is reported for some rows only, either as once, few or many, or as a class for expanded clones.

len: 16; d_gene: TRBD2; v_gene: TRBV18; j_gene: TRBJ2-1; abundance: NA; CDR3aa: CASSRTSGRAGSEQFF; CDR3nt: TGTGCCAGCTCTCGGACTAGCGGGAGGGCCGGTAGTGAGCAGTTCTTC
len: 13; d_gene: NA; v_gene: TRBV7-2; j_gene: TRBJ2-2; abundance: NA; CDR3aa: CASSRTSTGELFF; CDR3nt: TGTGCCAGCAGCCGAACTAGTACCGGGGAGCTGTTTTTT
len: 13; d_gene: NA; v_gene: TRBV19; j_gene: TRBJ1-2; abundance: few; CDR3aa: CASSIVGSYGYTF; CDR3nt: TGTGCCAGTAGTATTGTGGGGAGCTATGGCTACACCTTC
len: 15; d_gene: TRBD2; v_gene: TRBV6-5; j_gene: TRBJ2-3; abundance: NA; CDR3aa: CATRGAGGFADTQYF; CDR3nt: TGTGCCACCAGGGGGGCGGGAGGGTTCGCAGATACGCAGTATTTT
len: 15; d_gene: TRBD2; v_gene: TRBV14; j_gene: TRBJ2-1; abundance: NA; CDR3aa: CASSLTSGSYNEQFF; CDR3nt: TGTGCCAGCAGCCTTACTAGCGGGTCCTACAATGAGCAGTTCTTC
len: 14; d_gene: TRBD1; v_gene: TRBV7-2; j_gene: TRBJ2-5; abundance: few; CDR3aa: CASSLQGARETQYF; CDR3nt: TGTGCCAGCAGCTTACAGGGGGCCCGAGAGACCCAGTACTTC
len: 12; d_gene: NA; v_gene: TRBV5-4; j_gene: TRBJ2-7; abundance: few; CDR3aa: CASHRDGGEQYF; CDR3nt: TGTGCCTCCCACAGGGATGGCGGGGAGCAGTACTTC
len: 16; d_gene: TRBD2; v_gene: TRBV2; j_gene: TRBJ2-1; abundance: few; CDR3aa: CASSEKRVAGDNEQFF; CDR3nt: TGTGCCAGCAGTGAAAAGAGGGTAGCGGGAGACAATGAGCAGTTCTTC
len: 14; d_gene: NA; v_gene: TRBV9; j_gene: TRBJ1-2; abundance: few; CDR3aa: CASSPIQGTYGYTF; CDR3nt: TGTGCCAGCAGCCCTATACAGGGTACTTATGGCTACACCTTC
len: 15; d_gene: TRBD2; v_gene: TRBV5-4; j_gene: TRBJ2-5; abundance: few; CDR3aa: CASSLRLAGEETQYF; CDR3nt: TGTGCCAGCAGCCTACGACTAGCGGGAGAAGAGACCCAGTACTTC
len: 14; d_gene: TRBD1; v_gene: TRBV7-3; j_gene: TRBJ2-7; abundance: NA; CDR3aa: CASSLGTGAGEQYF; CDR3nt: TGTGCCAGCAGCTTAGGGACAGGGGCTGGCGAGCAGTACTTC
len: 17; d_gene: TRBD1; v_gene: TRBV28; j_gene: TRBJ2-1; abundance: few; CDR3aa: CASSSFGDRFRQYEQFF; CDR3nt: TGTGCCAGCAGTTCATTCGGGGACAGGTTTAGACAATATGAGCAGTTCTTC
len: 13; d_gene: NA; v_gene: TRBV11-2; j_gene: TRBJ2-2; abundance: NA; CDR3aa: CASSLDLTGELFF; CDR3nt: TGTGCCAGCAGCTTAGATCTAACGGGGGAGCTGTTTTTT
len: 17; d_gene: NA; v_gene: TRBV21-1; j_gene: TRBJ2-3; abundance: few; CDR3aa: CASSKGSTSGATDTQYF; CDR3nt: TGTGCCAGCAGCAAAGGGTCGACTAGTGGGGCCACAGATACGCAGTATTTT
len: 14; d_gene: TRBD1; v_gene: TRBV2; j_gene: TRBJ2-5; abundance: NA; CDR3aa: CASSEQGDWETQYF; CDR3nt: TGTGCCAGCAGTGAACAGGGGGATTGGGAGACCCAGTACTTC
len: 15; d_gene: TRBD1; v_gene: TRBV5-8; j_gene: TRBJ1-5; abundance: NA; CDR3aa: CASRGTGGSGQPQHF; CDR3nt: TGTGCCAGCAGAGGTACAGGGGGCTCGGGGCAGCCCCAGCATTTT
len: 14; d_gene: TRBD1; v_gene: TRBV6-6; j_gene: TRBJ1-2; abundance: NA; CDR3aa: CASSSPGQGHGYTF; CDR3nt: TGTGCCAGCAGTTCCCCTGGACAGGGCCATGGCTACACCTTC
len: 13; d_gene: NA; v_gene: TRBV4-2; j_gene: TRBJ1-5; abundance: NA; CDR3aa: CASSQQRGQPQHF; CDR3nt: TGTGCCAGCAGCCAACAAAGGGGTCAGCCCCAGCATTTT
len: 14; d_gene: NA; v_gene: TRBV30; j_gene: TRBJ2-2; abundance: few; CDR3aa: CASNRVTNTGELFF; CDR3nt: TGTGCCTCAAACAGGGTCACGAACACCGGGGAGCTGTTTTTT
len: 15; d_gene: TRBD1; v_gene: TRBV5-1; j_gene: TRBJ2-4; abundance: NA; CDR3aa: CASRKQGAIGDIQYF; CDR3nt: TGCGCCAGCAGGAAACAGGGGGCGATTGGAGACATTCAGTACTTC
len: 15; d_gene: TRBD2; v_gene: TRBV7-2; j_gene: TRBJ2-3; abundance: NA; CDR3aa: CASSRLAGRSDTQYF; CDR3nt: TGTGCCAGCAGCCGACTAGCGGGAAGATCAGATACGCAGTATTTT
len: 13; d_gene: TRBD1; v_gene: TRBV2; j_gene: TRBJ2-5; abundance: NA; CDR3aa: CASSDDRGGTQYF; CDR3nt: TGTGCCAGCAGTGATGACAGGGGGGGGACCCAGTACTTC
len: 14; d_gene: NA; v_gene: TRBV28; j_gene: TRBJ1-5; abundance: NA; CDR3aa: CASSLGLFNQPQHF; CDR3nt: TGTGCCAGCAGTTTGGGACTCTTCAATCAGCCCCAGCATTTT
len: 12; d_gene: NA; v_gene: TRBV6-5; j_gene: TRBJ1-2; abundance: NA; CDR3aa: CASSSRGSGYTF; CDR3nt: TGTGCCAGCAGTAGTAGAGGGAGTGGCTACACCTTC
len: 20; d_gene: NA; v_gene: TRBV19; j_gene: TRBJ1-1; abundance: few; CDR3aa: CASSIGPDRRLRWANTEAFF; CDR3nt: TGTGCCAGTAGTATAGGTCCTGACAGGCGCCTTAGGTGGGCGAACACTGAAGCTTTCTTT
len: 15; d_gene: TRBD1; v_gene: TRBV15; j_gene: TRBJ1-1; abundance: few; CDR3aa: CATSRGGTGWIEAFF; CDR3nt: TGTGCCACCAGCAGAGGAGGGACAGGGTGGATTGAAGCTTTCTTT
len: 13; d_gene: NA; v_gene: TRBV18; j_gene: TRBJ1-2; abundance: NA; CDR3aa: CASSPPGGYGYTF; CDR3nt: TGTGCCAGCTCACCACCGGGGGGCTATGGCTACACCTTC
len: 14; d_gene: TRBD1; v_gene: TRBV28; j_gene: TRBJ1-5; abundance: NA; CDR3aa: CASIPGQVRQPQHF; CDR3nt: TGTGCCAGCATCCCGGGACAGGTTCGTCAGCCCCAGCATTTT
len: 16; d_gene: NA; v_gene: TRBV6-5; j_gene: TRBJ2-2; abundance: few; CDR3aa: CASSYDRVPNTGELFF; CDR3nt: TGTGCCAGCAGTTACGACAGAGTGCCGAACACCGGGGAGCTGTTTTTT
len: 16; d_gene: TRBD1; v_gene: TRBV7-2; j_gene: TRBJ1-2; abundance: few; CDR3aa: CASSSGAGRGAYGYTF; CDR3nt: TGTGCCAGCAGTTCCGGCGCCGGCAGGGGGGCCTATGGCTACACCTTC
len: 12; d_gene: NA; v_gene: TRBV5-1; j_gene: TRBJ2-5; abundance: NA; CDR3aa: CASGGGAETQYF; CDR3nt: TGCGCCAGCGGAGGGGGCGCCGAGACCCAGTACTTC
len: 11; d_gene: NA; v_gene: TRBV20-1; j_gene: TRBJ2-5; abundance: NA; CDR3aa: CSARVMETQYF; CDR3nt: TGCAGTGCCCGGGTCATGGAGACCCAGTACTTC